This T cell receptor (beta chain) was profiled in a study of identical twins. Study-level results: Findings came from cross-sectional statistics, without long-term follow-up of donors.

Each CDR3 protein gets one entry after TCRdb re-called the 5' RACE reads with MiXCR. The table lists some 1,700,000 distinct CDR3 sequences, less than 40% of them singletons. Between the trimmed V and J ends, which lost 0 bases and 2 bases, there was a span of 15 bases. This CDR3 is 16 amino acids long. The germline V gene has CDR1 DFQATT and CDR2 SNEGSKA (reference sequence). This clonotype was detected ten times or more. Its target is unknown. Sequenced material: cord blood. The J gene is TRBJ2-3, the V gene TRBV20-1; a possible D gene is TRBD2 (5 bases). The origin of this receptor is a newborn girl in good health. CDR3 region: CSARDPAGLYTDTQYF. The CDR3 DNA reads as TGCAGTGCTAGAGATCCGGCGGGTTTATACACAGATACGCAGTATTTT.